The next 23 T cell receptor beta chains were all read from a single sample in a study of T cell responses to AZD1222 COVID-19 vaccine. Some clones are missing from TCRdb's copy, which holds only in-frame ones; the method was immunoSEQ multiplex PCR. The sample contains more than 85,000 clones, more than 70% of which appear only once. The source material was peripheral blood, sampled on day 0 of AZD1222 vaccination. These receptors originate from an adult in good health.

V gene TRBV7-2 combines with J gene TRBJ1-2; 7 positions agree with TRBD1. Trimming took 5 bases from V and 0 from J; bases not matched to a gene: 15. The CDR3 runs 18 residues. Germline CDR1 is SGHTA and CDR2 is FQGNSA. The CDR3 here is CASSPLTGILSPNYGYTF. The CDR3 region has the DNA TGTGCCAGCAGCCCCTTGACAGGGATCCTCTCGCCTAACTATGGCTACACCTTC.

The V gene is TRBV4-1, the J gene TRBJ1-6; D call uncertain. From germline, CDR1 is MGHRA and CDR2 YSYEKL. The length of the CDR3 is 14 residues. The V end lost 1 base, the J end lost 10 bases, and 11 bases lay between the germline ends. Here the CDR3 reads CASSQGHPDSPLHF. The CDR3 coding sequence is TGCGCCAGCAGCCAAGGACACCCCGACTCACCCCTCCACTTT.

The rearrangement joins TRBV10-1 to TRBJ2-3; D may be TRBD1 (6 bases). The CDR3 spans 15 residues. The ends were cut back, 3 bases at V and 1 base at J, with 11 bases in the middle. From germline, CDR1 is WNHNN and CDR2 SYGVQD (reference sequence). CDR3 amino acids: CASSDVRQGTDTQYF. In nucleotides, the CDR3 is TGCGCCAGCAGTGATGTTAGACAGGGCACAGATACGCAGTATTTT.

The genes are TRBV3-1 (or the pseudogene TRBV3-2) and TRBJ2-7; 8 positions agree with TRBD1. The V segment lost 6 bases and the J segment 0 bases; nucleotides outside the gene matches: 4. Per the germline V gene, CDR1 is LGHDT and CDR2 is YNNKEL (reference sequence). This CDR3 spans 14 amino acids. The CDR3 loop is CASSRQGSSYEQYF. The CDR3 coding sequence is TGTGCCAGCAGTAGACAGGGGAGCTCCTACGAGCAGTACTTC.

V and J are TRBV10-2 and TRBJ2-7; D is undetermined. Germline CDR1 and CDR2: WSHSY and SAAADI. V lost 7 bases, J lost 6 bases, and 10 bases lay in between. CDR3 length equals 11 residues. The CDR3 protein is CASIQHREQYF. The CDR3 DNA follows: TGCGCCAGCATACAGCATCGCGAGCAGTACTTC.

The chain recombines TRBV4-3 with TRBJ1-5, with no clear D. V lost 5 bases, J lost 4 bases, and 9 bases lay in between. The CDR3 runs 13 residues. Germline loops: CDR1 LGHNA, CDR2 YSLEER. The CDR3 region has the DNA TGCGCCAGCAGCTCCCAGGTGAATCAGCCCCAGCATTTT. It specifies CASSSQVNQPQHF.

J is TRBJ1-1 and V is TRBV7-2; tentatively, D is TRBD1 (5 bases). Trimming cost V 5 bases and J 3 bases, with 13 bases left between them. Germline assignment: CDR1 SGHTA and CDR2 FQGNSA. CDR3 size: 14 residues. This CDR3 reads CASSRRQGDTEAFF. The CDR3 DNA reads TGTGCCAGCAGCCGCCGCCAAGGGGACACTGAAGCTTTCTTT.

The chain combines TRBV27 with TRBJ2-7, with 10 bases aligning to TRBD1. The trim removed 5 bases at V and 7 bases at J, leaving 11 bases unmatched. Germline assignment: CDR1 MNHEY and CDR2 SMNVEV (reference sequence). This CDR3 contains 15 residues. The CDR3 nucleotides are TGTGCCAGCAGTCCATTCCGGGACAGGGGAGGGGAGCAGTACTTC. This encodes CASSPFRDRGGEQYF.

Here the CDR3 reads CASSNYPKAGANVLTF. CDR3 bases: TGTGCCAGTAGTAACTACCCTAAGGCTGGGGCCAACGTCCTGACTTTC. The rearrangement links TRBV19 to TRBJ2-6; D is unclear. The CDR3 runs to 16 residues. Trimming left V 4 bases short and J 2 bases short, with 12 bases between. Germline CDR1 reads LNHDA; CDR2 reads SQIVND (reference sequence). Full variable domain (outside the CDR3, taken from reference TRBV19 and TRBJ2-6): DGGITQSPKYLFRKEGQNVTLSCEQNLNHDAMYWYRQDPGQGLRLIYYSQIVNDFQKGDIAEGYSVSREKKESFPLTVTSAQKNPTAFYLCASSNYPKAGANVLTFGAGSRLTVL.

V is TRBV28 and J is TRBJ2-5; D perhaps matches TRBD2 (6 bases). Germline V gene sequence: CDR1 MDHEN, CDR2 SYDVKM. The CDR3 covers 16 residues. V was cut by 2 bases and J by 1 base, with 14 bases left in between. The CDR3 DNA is TGTGCCAGCAGTTTAGCGGGAAGGACCCTCCAAGAGACCCAGTACTTC. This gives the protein CASSLAGRTLQETQYF.

This CDR3 reads CASRPSLASYEQYF. In DNA, the CDR3 is TGTGCCAGCCGCCCATCCCTCGCCAGCTACGAGCAGTACTTC. The chain recombines TRBV28 with TRBJ2-7; no firm D call. V was pared by 8 bases and J by 3 bases, with 17 bases between. The CDR3 has 14 amino acids. The V gene's germline CDR1 is MDHEN and CDR2 SYDVKM.

The CDR3 DNA sequence: TGTGCCAGCAGTTTAACTGCGGATAATTCACCCCTCCACTTT. Its translation is CASSLTADNSPLHF. The chain carries TRBV27 and TRBJ1-6; D ambiguous. Trimming stripped 2 bases from V and 5 bases from J, with 7 bases between. Germline V gives CDR1 MNHEY, CDR2 SMNVEV (reference sequence). The CDR3 runs 14 residues.

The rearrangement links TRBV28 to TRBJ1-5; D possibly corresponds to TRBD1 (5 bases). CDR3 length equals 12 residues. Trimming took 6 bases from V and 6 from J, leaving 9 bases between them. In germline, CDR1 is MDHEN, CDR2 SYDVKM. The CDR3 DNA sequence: TGTGCCAGCAGAAGGGGAGGTCAGCCCCAGCATTTT. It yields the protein CASRRGGQPQHF.

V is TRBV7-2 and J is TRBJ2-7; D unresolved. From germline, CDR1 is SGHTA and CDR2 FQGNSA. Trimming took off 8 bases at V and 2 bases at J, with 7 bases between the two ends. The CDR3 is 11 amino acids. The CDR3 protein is CASSPAYEQYF. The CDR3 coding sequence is TGTGCCAGCTCCCCCGCCTACGAGCAGTACTTC.

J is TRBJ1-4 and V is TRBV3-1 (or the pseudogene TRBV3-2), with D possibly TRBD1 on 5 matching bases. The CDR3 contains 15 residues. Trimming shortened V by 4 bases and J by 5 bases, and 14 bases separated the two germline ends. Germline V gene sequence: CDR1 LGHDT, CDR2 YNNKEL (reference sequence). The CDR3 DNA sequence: TGTGCCAGCAGCCCCCGAACAGGCTCAAATGAAAAACTGTTTTTT. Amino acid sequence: CASSPRTGSNEKLFF.

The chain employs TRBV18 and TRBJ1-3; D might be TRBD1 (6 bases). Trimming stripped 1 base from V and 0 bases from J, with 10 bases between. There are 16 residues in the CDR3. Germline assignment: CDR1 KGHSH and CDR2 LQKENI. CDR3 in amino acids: CASSPLGRGSGNTIYF. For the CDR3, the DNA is TGTGCCAGCTCACCACTTGGCAGGGGCTCTGGAAACACCATATATTTT. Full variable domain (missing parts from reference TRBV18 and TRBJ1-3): NAGVMQNPRHLVRRRGQEARLRCSPMKGHSHVYWYRQLPEEGLKFMVYLQKENIIDESGMPKERFSAEFPKEGPSILRIQQVVRGDSAAYFCASSPLGRGSGNTIYFGEGSWLTVV.

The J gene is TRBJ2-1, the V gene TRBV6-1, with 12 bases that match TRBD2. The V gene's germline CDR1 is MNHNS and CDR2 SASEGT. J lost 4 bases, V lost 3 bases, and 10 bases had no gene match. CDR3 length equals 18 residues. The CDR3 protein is CASSEARGLAGLYNEQFF. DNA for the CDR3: TGTGCCAGCAGTGAGGCCCGCGGACTAGCGGGATTATACAATGAGCAGTTCTTC.

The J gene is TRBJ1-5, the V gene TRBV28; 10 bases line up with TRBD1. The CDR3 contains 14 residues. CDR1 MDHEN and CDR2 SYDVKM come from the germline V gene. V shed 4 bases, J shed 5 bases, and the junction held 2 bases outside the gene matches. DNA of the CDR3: TGTGCCAGCAGTTCAGGACAGGGGGATCAGCCCCAGCATTTT. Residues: CASSSGQGDQPQHF.

The CDR3 nucleotides are TGTGCCACCAGTGCAAGGGGCGGGGAGCAGTACTTC. It yields the protein CATSARGGEQYF. J is TRBJ2-7 and V is TRBV24-1; D assignment may be TRBD1 or TRBD2 (5 bases each). The CDR3 is 12 residues long. Looked up from germline, CDR1 is KGHDR and CDR2 is SFDVKD. Trimming left V 5 bases short and J 7 bases short, with 11 bases between.

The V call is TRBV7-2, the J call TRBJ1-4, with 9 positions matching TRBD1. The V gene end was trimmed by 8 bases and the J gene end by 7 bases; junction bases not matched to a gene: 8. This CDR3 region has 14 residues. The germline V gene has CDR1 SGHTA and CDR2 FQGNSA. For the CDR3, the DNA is TGTGCCAGCTTCCCTAGGGACAGGGTTGAAAAACTGTTTTTT. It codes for CASFPRDRVEKLFF.

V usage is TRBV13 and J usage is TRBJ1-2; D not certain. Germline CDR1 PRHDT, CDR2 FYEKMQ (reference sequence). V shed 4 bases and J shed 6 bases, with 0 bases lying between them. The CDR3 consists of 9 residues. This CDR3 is CASSYGYTF. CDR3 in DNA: TGTGCCAGCAGCTATGGCTACACCTTC.

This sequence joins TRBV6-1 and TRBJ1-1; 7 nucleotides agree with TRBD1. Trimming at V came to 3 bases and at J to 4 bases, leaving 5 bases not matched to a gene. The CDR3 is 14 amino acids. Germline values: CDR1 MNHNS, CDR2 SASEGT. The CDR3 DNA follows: TGTGCCAGCAGTGATGTAGGGGGCGCCACTGAAGCTTTCTTT. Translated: CASSDVGGATEAFF.

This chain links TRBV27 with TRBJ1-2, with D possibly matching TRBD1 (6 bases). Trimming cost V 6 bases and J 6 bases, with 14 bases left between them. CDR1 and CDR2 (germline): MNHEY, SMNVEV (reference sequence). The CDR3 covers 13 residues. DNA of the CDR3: TGTGCCAGCAGACCCACAGGGTCGGATGGCTACACCTTC. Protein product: CASRPTGSDGYTF.